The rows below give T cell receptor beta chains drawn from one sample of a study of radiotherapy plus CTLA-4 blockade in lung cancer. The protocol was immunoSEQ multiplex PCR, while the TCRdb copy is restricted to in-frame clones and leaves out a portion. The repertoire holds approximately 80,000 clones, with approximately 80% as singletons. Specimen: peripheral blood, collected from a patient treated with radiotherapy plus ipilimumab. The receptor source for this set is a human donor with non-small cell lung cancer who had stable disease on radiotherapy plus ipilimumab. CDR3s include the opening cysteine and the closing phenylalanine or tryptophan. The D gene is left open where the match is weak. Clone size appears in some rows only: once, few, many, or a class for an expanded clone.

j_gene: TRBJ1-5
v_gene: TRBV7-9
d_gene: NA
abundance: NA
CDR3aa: CASSSGPYGGNQPQHF
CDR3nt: TGTGCCAGCAGCTCCGGGCCTTACGGGGGCAATCAGCCCCAGCATTTT

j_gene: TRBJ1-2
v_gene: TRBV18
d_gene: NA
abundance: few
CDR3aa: CASSPRGDYGYTF
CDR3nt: TGTGCCAGCTCACCACGGGGAGACTATGGCTACACCTTC

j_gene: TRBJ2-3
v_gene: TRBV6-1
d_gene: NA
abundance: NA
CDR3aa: CASKQEPDTQYF
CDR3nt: TGTGCCAGCAAGCAGGAACCAGATACGCAGTATTTT

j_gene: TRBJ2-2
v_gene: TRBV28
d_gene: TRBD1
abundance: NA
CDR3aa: CASSLVGQGFTGELFF
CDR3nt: TGTGCCAGCAGTTTAGTGGGACAGGGGTTCACCGGGGAGCTGTTTTTT

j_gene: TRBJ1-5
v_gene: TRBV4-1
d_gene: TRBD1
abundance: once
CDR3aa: CASSQGERFRGGQPQHF
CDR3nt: TGCGCCAGCAGCCAAGGAGAGAGGTTCAGGGGGGGTCAGCCCCAGCATTTT

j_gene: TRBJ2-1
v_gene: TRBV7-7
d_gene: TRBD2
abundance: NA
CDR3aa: CASSLLRGDNEQFF
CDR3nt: TGTGCCAGCAGCTTATTGCGGGGGGACAATGAGCAGTTCTTC

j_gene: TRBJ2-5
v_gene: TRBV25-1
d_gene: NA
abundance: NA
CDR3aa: CASSVRARETQYF
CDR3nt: TGTGCCAGCAGTGTTAGGGCCAGGGAGACCCAGTACTTC

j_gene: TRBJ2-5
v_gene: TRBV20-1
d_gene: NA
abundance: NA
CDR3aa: CSARDLETQYF
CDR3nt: TGCAGTGCTAGAGATTTGGAGACCCAGTACTTC

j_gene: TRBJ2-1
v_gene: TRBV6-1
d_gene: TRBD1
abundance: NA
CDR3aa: CASSRDRASYNEQFF
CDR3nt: TGTGCCAGCAGCCGGGACAGAGCCTCCTACAATGAGCAGTTCTTC

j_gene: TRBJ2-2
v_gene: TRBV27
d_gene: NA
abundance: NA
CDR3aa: CASSLRREKNSGELFF
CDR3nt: TGTGCCAGCAGTTTAAGGAGGGAGAAGAATTCCGGGGAGCTGTTTTTT

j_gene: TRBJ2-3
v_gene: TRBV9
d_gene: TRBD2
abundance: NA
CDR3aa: CASSVGDSGGANTDTQYF
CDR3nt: TGTGCCAGCAGCGTAGGAGATTCCGGGGGGGCCAACACAGATACGCAGTATTTT

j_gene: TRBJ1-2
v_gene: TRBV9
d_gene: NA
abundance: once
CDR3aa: CASSVTETNYGYTF
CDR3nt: TGTGCCAGCAGCGTAACGGAGACTAACTATGGCTACACCTTC

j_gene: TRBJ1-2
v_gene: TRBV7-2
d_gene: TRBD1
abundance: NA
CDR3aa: CASSLRQGSNYGYTF
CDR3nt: TGTGCCAGCAGCCTAAGACAGGGATCTAACTATGGCTACACCTTC

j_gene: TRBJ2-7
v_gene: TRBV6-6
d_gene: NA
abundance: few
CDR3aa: CASSTSGYEQYF
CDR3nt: TGTGCCAGCAGTACCTCGGGGTACGAGCAGTACTTC

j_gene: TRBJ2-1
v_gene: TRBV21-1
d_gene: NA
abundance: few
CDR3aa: CASSNLGGSYNEQFF
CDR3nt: TGTGCCAGCAGCAACCTTGGGGGATCCTACAATGAGCAGTTCTTC

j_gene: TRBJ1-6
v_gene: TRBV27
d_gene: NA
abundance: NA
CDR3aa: CASSLWTRGSYNSPLHF
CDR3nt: TGTGCCAGCAGTTTATGGACTCGAGGTTCCTATAATTCACCCCTCCACTTT

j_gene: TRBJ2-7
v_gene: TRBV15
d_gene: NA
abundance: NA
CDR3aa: CATSRDRGGIYEQYF
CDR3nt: TGTGCCACCAGCAGAGATAGGGGCGGAATCTACGAGCAGTACTTC

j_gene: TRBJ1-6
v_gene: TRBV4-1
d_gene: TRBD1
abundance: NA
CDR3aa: CASSHRTGDSFYNSPLHF
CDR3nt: TGCGCCAGCAGCCACAGGACAGGGGACTCCTTTTATAATTCACCCCTCCACTTT

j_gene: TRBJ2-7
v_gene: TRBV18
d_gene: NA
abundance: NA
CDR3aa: CASSPGGSGSYEQYF
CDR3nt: TGTGCCAGCTCACCGGGGGGTTCCGGGAGCTACGAGCAGTACTTC

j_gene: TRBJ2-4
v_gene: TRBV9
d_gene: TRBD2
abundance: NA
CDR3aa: CASSVSGVGYIQYF
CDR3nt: TGTGCCAGCAGCGTAAGCGGGGTTGGGTACATTCAGTACTTC

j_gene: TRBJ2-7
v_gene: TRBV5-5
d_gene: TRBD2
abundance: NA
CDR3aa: CASSLGHGTSGAYEQYF
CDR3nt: TGTGCCAGCAGCTTGGGACACGGGACTAGCGGGGCTTACGAGCAGTACTTC

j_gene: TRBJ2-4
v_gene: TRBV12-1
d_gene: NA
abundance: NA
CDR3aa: CASSFTDLRRQGSSKNIQYF
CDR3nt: TGTGCCAGCAGCTTCACAGACCTCCGACGACAGGGTAGTTCCAAAAACATTCAGTACTTC

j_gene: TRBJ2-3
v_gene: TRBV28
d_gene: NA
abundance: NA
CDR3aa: CASSLWDTQYF
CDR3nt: TGTGCCAGCAGTTTATGGGATACGCAGTATTTT

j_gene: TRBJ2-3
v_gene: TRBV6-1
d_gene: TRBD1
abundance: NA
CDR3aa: CASSGQGAGDTQYF
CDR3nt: TGTGCCAGCAGTGGGCAGGGGGCCGGAGATACGCAGTATTTT

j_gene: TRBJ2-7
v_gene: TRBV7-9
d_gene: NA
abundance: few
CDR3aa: CASSLWGAPGEQYF
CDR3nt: TGTGCCAGCAGCTTATGGGGGGCGCCTGGGGAGCAGTACTTC

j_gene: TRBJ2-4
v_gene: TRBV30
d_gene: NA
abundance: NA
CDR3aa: CAWSVQGRTTIQYF
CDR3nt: TGTGCCTGGAGTGTACAGGGAAGGACTACTATTCAGTACTTC

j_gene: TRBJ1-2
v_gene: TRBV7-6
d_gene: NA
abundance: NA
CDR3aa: CASSLSIGGDYGYTF
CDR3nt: TGTGCCAGCAGCTTATCCATCGGCGGGGACTATGGCTACACCTTC

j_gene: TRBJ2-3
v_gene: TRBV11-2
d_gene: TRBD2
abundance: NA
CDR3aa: CASSLGSAGVNTQYF
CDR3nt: TGTGCCAGCAGCTTAGGTTCAGCGGGGGTAAATACGCAGTATTTT

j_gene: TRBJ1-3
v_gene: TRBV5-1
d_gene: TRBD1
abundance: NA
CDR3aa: CASSPGTVSSGNTIYF
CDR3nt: TGCGCCAGCAGCCCCGGGACAGTCAGCTCTGGAAACACCATATATTTT

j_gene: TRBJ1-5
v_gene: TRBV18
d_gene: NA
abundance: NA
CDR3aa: CASSPAVSRRSGNQPQHF
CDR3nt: TGTGCCAGCTCACCAGCAGTATCTCGCAGGAGCGGGAATCAGCCCCAGCATTTT

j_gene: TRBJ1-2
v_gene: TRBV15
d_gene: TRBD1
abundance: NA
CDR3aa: CATSYYDGQGREGYTF
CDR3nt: TGTGCCACCAGCTATTACGATGGACAGGGCCGGGAGGGCTACACCTTC

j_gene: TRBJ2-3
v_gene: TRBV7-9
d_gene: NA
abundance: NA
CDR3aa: CASSLGGGRTDTQYF
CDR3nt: TGTGCCAGCAGCTTAGGGGGAGGTCGCACAGATACGCAGTATTTT

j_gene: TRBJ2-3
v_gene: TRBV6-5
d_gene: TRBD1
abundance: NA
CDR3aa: CASSHRGRTDTQYF
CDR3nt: TGTGCCAGCAGCCACAGGGGCCGCACAGATACGCAGTATTTT

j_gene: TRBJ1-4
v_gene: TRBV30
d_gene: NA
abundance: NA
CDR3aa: CAWRTERLEKLFF
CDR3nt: TGTGCCTGGAGGACAGAACGGCTCGAAAAACTGTTTTTT

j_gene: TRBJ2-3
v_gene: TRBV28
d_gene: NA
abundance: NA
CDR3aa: CASSPINLPIPDTQYF
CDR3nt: TGTGCCAGCAGCCCTATTAATCTACCCATCCCAGATACGCAGTATTTT

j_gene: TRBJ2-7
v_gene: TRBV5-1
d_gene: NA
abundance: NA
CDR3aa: CASSPGLAITYEQYF
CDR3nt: TGCGCCAGCAGCCCGGGACTTGCTATAACCTACGAGCAGTACTTC

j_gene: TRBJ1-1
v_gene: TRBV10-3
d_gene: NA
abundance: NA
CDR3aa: CAISVTGIEAFF
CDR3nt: TGTGCCATCAGTGTGACAGGAATTGAAGCTTTCTTT

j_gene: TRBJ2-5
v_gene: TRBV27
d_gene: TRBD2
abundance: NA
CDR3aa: CASGSGGQRETQYF
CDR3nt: TGTGCCAGCGGATCGGGGGGTCAACGGGAGACCCAGTACTTC

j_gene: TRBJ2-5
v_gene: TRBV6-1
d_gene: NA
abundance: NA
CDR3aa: CASSEMGVTGGLRGTQYF
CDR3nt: TGTGCCAGCAGTGAAATGGGCGTAACGGGGGGTCTCAGGGGGACCCAGTACTTC

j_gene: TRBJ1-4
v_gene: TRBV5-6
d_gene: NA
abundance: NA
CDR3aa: CASSLQGIEKLFF
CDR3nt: TGTGCCAGCAGCTTGCAAGGGATTGAAAAACTGTTTTTT

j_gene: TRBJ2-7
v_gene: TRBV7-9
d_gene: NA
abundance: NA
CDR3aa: CASSETSSYEQYF
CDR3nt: TGTGCCAGCAGCGAAACTAGTTCCTACGAGCAGTACTTC

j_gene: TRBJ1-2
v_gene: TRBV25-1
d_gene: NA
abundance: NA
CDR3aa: CASSDVARGYTF
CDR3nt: TGTGCCAGCAGTGATGTCGCCAGAGGCTACACCTTC

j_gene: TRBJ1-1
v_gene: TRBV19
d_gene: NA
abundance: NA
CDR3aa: CASSIALGDTEAFF
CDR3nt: TGTGCCAGTAGTATAGCCCTGGGGGACACTGAAGCTTTCTTT

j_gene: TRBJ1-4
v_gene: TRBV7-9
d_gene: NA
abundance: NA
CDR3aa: CASSSGQATNEKLFF
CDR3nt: TGTGCCAGCAGCTCCGGACAAGCAACTAATGAAAAACTGTTTTTT

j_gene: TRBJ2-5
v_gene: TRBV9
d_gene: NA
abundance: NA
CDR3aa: CASSERRQQETQYF
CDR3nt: TGTGCCAGCAGCGAGAGGAGACAGCAAGAGACCCAGTACTTC

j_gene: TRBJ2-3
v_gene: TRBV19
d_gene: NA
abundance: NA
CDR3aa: CASSRDFTDTQYF
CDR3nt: TGTGCCAGTAGTCGGGACTTCACAGATACGCAGTATTTT

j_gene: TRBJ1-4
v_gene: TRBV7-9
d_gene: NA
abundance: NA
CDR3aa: CASSFVRDNEKLFF
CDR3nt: TGTGCCAGCAGCTTCGTCCGGGATAATGAAAAACTGTTTTTT

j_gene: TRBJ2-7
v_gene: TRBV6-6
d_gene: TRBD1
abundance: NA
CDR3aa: CASRGMGQVSYEQYF
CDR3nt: TGTGCCAGCAGGGGCATGGGACAGGTGTCCTACGAGCAGTACTTC

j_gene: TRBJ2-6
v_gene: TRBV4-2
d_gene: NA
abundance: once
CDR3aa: CASSQDRTSGANVLTF
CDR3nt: TGTGCCAGCAGCCAAGATAGGACGAGTGGGGCCAACGTCCTGACTTTC